The rows below give T cell receptor beta chains drawn from one sample of a study of T cells in Graves' hyperthyroidism and ophthalmopathy. TCRdb passed the multiplex PCR reads through MiXCR, listing each CDR3 protein once. The table lists roughly 130,000 distinct CDR3 sequences, approximately 20% of them singletons. Sequencing used blood. The receptors shown here come from a woman in her fifties or sixties with Graves' hyperthyroidism that later progressed to Graves' ophthalmopathy. The CDR3 runs from the conserved cysteine through the conserved F or W. The order of the fields is J gene, clone size, CDR3 length, V gene, D gene, CDR3 DNA, CDR3 protein. A D gene is named only where the DNA matches it firmly. Part of the rows lack a size; the others show once, few, many or a class for expanded clones.

>TRBJ1-2|many|16|TRBV29-1|TRBD1
TGCAGCGTTGAAGGGACAGGGGCCCCTTACAACTATGGCTACACCTTC
CSVEGTGAPYNYGYTF
>TRBJ1-2|few|15|TRBV19|.
TGTGCCAGTAGCCGTGAGGGGGACCTGAACTATGGCTACACCTTC
CASSREGDLNYGYTF
>TRBJ2-7|many|15|TRBV7-8|TRBD1
TGTGCCAGCAGCTTAAAGCCGGGACAGAACTACGAGCAGTACTTC
CASSLKPGQNYEQYF
>TRBJ2-3|.|15|TRBV5-1|TRBD2
TGCGCCAGCAGCTGGGGACTAGCGGGAGTGGATACGCAGTATTTT
CASSWGLAGVDTQYF
>TRBJ2-2|many|16|TRBV7-2|TRBD2
TGTGCCAGCAGCTCAAGTTCCGGGACTAGAATCGGGGAGCTGTTTTTT
CASSSSSGTRIGELFF
>TRBJ1-6|many|13|TRBV28|.
TGTGCCAGCAGGGGGGGGGAATATTCACCCCTCCACTTT
CASRGGEYSPLHF
>TRBJ2-1|.|15|TRBV19|TRBD1
TGTGCCAGTAGTATAGGGACAGGAACCTACAATGAGCAGTTCTTC
CASSIGTGTYNEQFF
>TRBJ2-1|many|11|TRBV20-1|.
TGCAGTGCTAGAGAATACAATGAGCAGTTCTTC
CSAREYNEQFF
>TRBJ2-7|few|15|TRBV29-1|TRBD2
TGCAGCGTTGGATTCGCGGGACTAGCGGGTTACGAGCAGTACTTC
CSVGFAGLAGYEQYF
>TRBJ1-1|many|14|TRBV18|.
TGTGCCAGCTCACCAGCACACATGAACACTGAAGCTTTCTTT
CASSPAHMNTEAFF
>TRBJ2-5|many|15|TRBV7-8|.
TGTGCCAGCAGCTTAGTTGGGGGTTACCAAGAGACCCAGTACTTC
CASSLVGGYQETQYF
>TRBJ1-5|many|13|TRBV28|TRBD1
TGTGCCAGCAGTTTGCAGGGGGCAGGGCCCCAGCATTTT
CASSLQGAGPQHF
>TRBJ2-7|many|15|TRBV5-1|TRBD2
TGCGCCAGCAGCTTGGATAGCGGGAGTCTTTACGAGCAGTACTTC
CASSLDSGSLYEQYF
>TRBJ1-5|few|17|TRBV2|.
TGTGCCAGCAGTGAAGCGCTTAGGGTAGATAGCAATCAGCCCCAGCATTTT
CASSEALRVDSNQPQHF
>TRBJ1-2|.|11|TRBV29-1|.
TGCAGCGCAGCAGGGGAGGCAGGCTACACCTTC
CSAAGEAGYTF
>TRBJ2-7|many|14|TRBV6-2/TRBV6-3|.
TGTGCCAGCAGCTCGCGCTTATCCTCCTACGAGCAGTACTTC
CASSSRLSSYEQYF
>TRBJ2-5|.|15|TRBV3-1|TRBD2
TGTGCCAGCAGCCAACGGGTGCCGGGAGGGGAGACCCAGTACTTC
CASSQRVPGGETQYF
>TRBJ2-5|many|14|TRBV5-1|.
TGCGCCAGCAGCACCCGACAGGTGGGGGAGACCCAGTACTTC
CASSTRQVGETQYF
>TRBJ1-4|many|14|TRBV18|.
TGTGCCAGCTCCTACAGGGAGTCAAGTGAAAAACTGTTTTTT
CASSYRESSEKLFF
>TRBJ2-5|once|16|TRBV28|.
TGTGCCAGCAGTTCCCTCCAGGTTCCTGGGCAAGAGACCCAGTACTTC
CASSSLQVPGQETQYF
>TRBJ1-5|.|15|TRBV28|TRBD1
TGTGCCAGCAGTTTACGGACAGGTGGTAATCAGCCCCAGCATTTT
CASSLRTGGNQPQHF
>TRBJ1-3|.|14|TRBV28|.
TGTGCCAGCAGAGTAACAGGATCTGGTGTAACCATATATTTT
CASRVTGSGVTIYF
>TRBJ2-3|many|15|TRBV10-3|TRBD2
TGTGCCATCAGCCCTAGCGGGAGTAGCACAGATACGCAGTATTTT
CAISPSGSSTDTQYF
>TRBJ1-1|many|15|TRBV3-1|TRBD1
TGTGCCAGCAGGGTTACAGGGGGCCTTGTAGGTGAAGCTTTCTTT
CASRVTGGLVGEAFF
>TRBJ2-2|.|13|TRBV7-3|.
TGTGCCAGCAGCTCTCCGGGGCTCGGGGAGCTGTTTTTT
CASSSPGLGELFF
>TRBJ1-4|few|16|TRBV28|.
TGTGCCAGCAGTTTAGTCCAGGGTACAGGGTATGAAAAACTGTTTTTT
CASSLVQGTGYEKLFF
>TRBJ1-3|.|17|TRBV27|.
TGTGCCAGCAGTTTCACAGGAGGACCCGGGGAGCGAAACACCATATATTTT
CASSFTGGPGERNTIYF
>TRBJ1-1|few|13|TRBV20-1|.
TGCAGTGCTAGGATGACAGGGAACACTGAAGCTTTCTTT
CSARMTGNTEAFF
>TRBJ1-5|few|13|TRBV4-2|.
TGTGCCAGCAGCAACTACAGAAATCAGCCCCAGCATTTT
CASSNYRNQPQHF
>TRBJ2-1|.|13|TRBV10-3|TRBD1
TGTGCCCTCGGGACAGGGGGCAGGAATGAGCAGTTCTTC
CALGTGGRNEQFF
>TRBJ1-2|.|13|TRBV5-1|.
TGCGCCAGCAGCTTGGACAGGCCATATGGCTACACCTTC
CASSLDRPYGYTF
>TRBJ2-3|few|18|TRBV6-4|TRBD2
TGTGCCAGCAGTGAAGGGACTAGCGCTCTTCGACTCACAGATACGCAGTATTTT
CASSEGTSALRLTDTQYF
>TRBJ2-3|many|14|TRBV5-1|.
TGCGCCAGCAGAAAACAGGGATCCACAGATACGCAGTATTTT
CASRKQGSTDTQYF
>TRBJ2-4|.|16|TRBV28|.
TGTGCCAGCAGTTTTCCCGGGGGTGCGGCCAAAAACATTCAGTACTTC
CASSFPGGAAKNIQYF
>TRBJ2-1|few|15|TRBV24-1|TRBD2
TGTGCCACCAGTGGAGGCGGGAGGGCCGGGAATGAGCAGTTCTTC
CATSGGGRAGNEQFF
>TRBJ2-7|many|17|TRBV28|.
TGTGCCAGCAGCTGGGGGACCAGGACCCCCCGCTCCTACGAGCAGTACTTC
CASSWGTRTPRSYEQYF
>TRBJ2-1|.|12|TRBV29-1|.
TGCAGCGTCCGCTCCTCCTACAATGAGCAGTTCTTC
CSVRSSYNEQFF